Following are 3 T cell receptor beta chains from one sample sequenced in a study of OX40 agonist ivuxolimab in advanced cancers. The table came from immunoSEQ multiplex PCR; TCRdb's copy has only in-frame clones and leaves some out. Among about 57,000 clones, 80% to 90% were seen once, and the ten largest hold around 0.35%. The source material was CD4+ or CD8+ T cells sorted from blood, sampled in a trial of the OX40 agonist ivuxolimab. The receptors derive from an adult with an advanced solid tumor such as melanoma, head and neck, liver or kidney cancer.

This chain uses TRBV7-9 with TRBJ2-1; the match to TRBD1 covers 7 bases. CDR3 length equals 17 residues. CDR1 and CDR2 from the germline V gene are SEHNR and FQNEAQ (reference sequence). Trimming removed 0 bases from V and 0 bases from J; junction bases left unmatched: 5. CDR3 protein: CASSLAGDSLSYNEQFF. The CDR3 nucleotides are TGTGCCAGCAGCTTAGCCGGGGACAGCCTCTCCTACAATGAGCAGTTCTTC.

The chain uses TRBV5-4 and TRBJ2-1, with 11 bases lining up with TRBD2. The CDR3 loop spans 16 amino acids. V was clipped by 4 bases and J by 2 bases; unmatched bases: 5. Germline V lookup: CDR1 SGHNT, CDR2 YYREEE (reference sequence). CDR3 nucleotides: TGTGCCAGCAGCCAGGATAGCGGGGGGGCCTACAATGAGCAGTTCTTC. This translates into CASSQDSGGAYNEQFF.

With regard to this clone: One junction end does not reproduce the germline sequence, and a read error may be involved. In the same sample, other DNA sequences code for this CDR3. The V gene is TRBV15, the J gene TRBJ1-1; weak D call: TRBD1 (6 bases). CDR1 is LNHNV, CDR2 YYDKDF, per germline (reference sequence). The CDR3 totals 15 residues. CDR3 in amino acids: CATSWAVGGNTEAFF. The CDR3 DNA sequence: TGTGCCACCAGCTGGGCGGTAGGGGGGAACACTGAGGCTTTCTTT.